Below, 2 T cell receptor beta chains from the same sample are listed, as sequenced in a study of blood T cell repertoires in COVID-19 (dated by TCRdb to the early 2020s). Preparation of the library involved the immunoSEQ multiplex PCR assay. This immuneACCESS table, as held by TCRdb, lists in-frame sequences with V and J called but not all clones. Of the missing ones, under half trace to an unresolved V gene in checked studies; the others have no known cause. In this sample the table shows about 94,000 clones, about four fifths of which occur a single time. The ten largest clones represent approximately 6.5% of the sample. What was sequenced was peripheral blood. The receptors were sampled from a man in his 60s with acute or convalescent COVID-19.

The chain carries TRBV11-2 and TRBJ1-1; D is undetermined. V lost 1 base and J lost 10, with 13 bases in between. Germline CDR1 and CDR2: SGHAT and FQNNGV. The CDR3 has 13 residues. DNA for the CDR3: TGTGCCAGCAGCTTAGCCTCAAAGCCTGGAGCTTTCTTT. Amino acid sequence: CASSLASKPGAFF.

This CDR3 is CASSMPGGPEAFF. CDR3 DNA sequence: TGTGCCAGTAGTATGCCAGGAGGTCCTGAAGCTTTCTTT. The chain has TRBV19 and TRBJ1-1; D uncertain. V dropped 3 bases and J dropped 6 bases, with 11 bases sitting between them. The V gene's germline CDR1 is LNHDA and CDR2 SQIVND (reference sequence). The CDR3 is 13 residues long. The whole variable domain, remainder taken from reference TRBV19 and TRBJ1-1, is DGGITQSPKYLFRKEGQNVTLSCEQNLNHDAMYWYRQDPGQGLRLIYYSQIVNDFQKGDIAEGYSVSREKKESFPLTVTSAQKNPTAFYLCASSMPGGPEAFFGQGTRLTVV.